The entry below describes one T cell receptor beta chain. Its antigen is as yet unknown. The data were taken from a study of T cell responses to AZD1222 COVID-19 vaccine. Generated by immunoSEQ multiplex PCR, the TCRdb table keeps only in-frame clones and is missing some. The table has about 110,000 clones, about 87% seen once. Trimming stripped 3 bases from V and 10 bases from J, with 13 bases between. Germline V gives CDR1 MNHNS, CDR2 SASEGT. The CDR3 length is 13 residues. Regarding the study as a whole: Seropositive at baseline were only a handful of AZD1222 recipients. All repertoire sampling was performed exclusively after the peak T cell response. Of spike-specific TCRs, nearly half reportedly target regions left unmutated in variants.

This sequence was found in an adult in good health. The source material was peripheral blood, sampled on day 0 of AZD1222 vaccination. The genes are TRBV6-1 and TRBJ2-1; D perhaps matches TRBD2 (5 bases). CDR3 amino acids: CASSDFYREEQFF. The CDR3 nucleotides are TGTGCCAGCAGTGATTTTTACCGGGAAGAGCAGTTCTTC.